This entry features one T cell receptor beta chain sequence. Its antigen is not known. Its ends do not fully match the called genes, so a read error is possible. The sample originates from a study of response to subunit inactivated influenza vaccine. CDR1 DFQATT and CDR2 SNEGSKA come from the germline V gene (reference sequence). This CDR3 has 17 amino acids. Study-level results: Each seasonal flu vaccination may recruit only limited new T cells, authors suggested.

TCRdb re-analysed the RT-PCR reads in MiXCR, keeping a single row per CDR3 protein. The sample carries some 500,000 distinct CDR3 sequences, 10% to 15% recorded once. The TCR comes from a man aged 50 to 60 who received an inactivated influenza vaccine. Sequenced material: PBMCs from blood, taken about 6 weeks after vaccination. The chain employs TRBV20-1 and TRBJ2-5, with 8 bases aligning to TRBD2. Here the CDR3 DNA reads TGCTGTGCTAGAGATCTCTCTCCAGCGGGGGTAAAAGAGACCCAGTACTTC. It codes for CCARDLSPAGVKETQYF.